Here is one T cell receptor (beta chain) with its context. The antigen is not known. Only in-frame clones appear in the TCRdb table, and some are missing; sequencing was by immunoSEQ multiplex PCR. There are around 400,000 clones in the sample; under 90% occur only once, and about 7.4% lies in the top ten. The treatment here: about 20 received Ad26.COV2.S at low or high dose, single or two shots; roughly five received placebo; per-sample allocation not given. Day 63 after the first vaccine or placebo injection was the time point for sampling. The CDR3 runs to 17 residues. Looked up from germline, CDR1 is SGHTA and CDR2 is FQGNSA. Losses at the gene ends were 3 bases for V and 4 bases for J; bases not matched to a gene: 13. These data belong to a study of Ad26.COV2.S vaccination and SARS-CoV-2 variants. Study details: Donor joined the COV1001 Ad26.COV2.S trial arm. Into the muscle, Ad26.COV2.S was dosed once or twice, 56 days apart.

Whole-study findings and limits: Vaccinees reportedly had broad spike-specific CD8+ and CD4+ T cell responses.

The chain links TRBV7-2 to TRBJ2-7, with 9 bases matching TRBD2. The source is a person between 18 and 65 years old who received the Ad26.COV2.S COVID-19 vaccine or a placebo. The starting material was peripheral blood, obtained in a trial of Ad26.COV2.S vaccine versus placebo. The CDR3 region has the DNA TGTGCCAGCAGCTTGAGGGGTTCTAGCGGGGTTGGTTACGAGCAGTACTTC. Its protein product is CASSLRGSSGVGYEQYF.